This T cell receptor (beta chain) appears in the sequencing data of a study of cytomegalovirus exposure and HLA in healthy donors (dated by TCRdb to 2016 to 2017). Regarding the study in general: An earlier analysis of fewer than 750 of the donors reported 250 to 350 Gb of sequence data and 117 million unique TCR beta sequences obtained from around 180 million T cells. An early release that covered about 640 HLA-typed donors contained approximately 300 gigabases of sequencing data and about 93 million unique TCR sequences. Of the 350 to 450 genotyped donors, 70% to 90% were placed in the genetic ancestry cluster associated with self-reported Caucasian donors. The study aimed to test whether signatures of past pathogen exposure could be identified by cataloging public T cell receptors. Using immunosequencing, the study profiled T cell repertoires from around 670 subjects and related those repertoires to cytomegalovirus serostatus. A separate validation cohort of 100 to 150 different subjects was used in addition to the approximately 700-subject first cohort. High-throughput TCR immunosequencing, statistical association of individual TCRs with disease status, and machine learning were combined to predict cytomegalovirus infection status. A later analysis re-examined previously published TCR beta repertoires from just over 650 donors and added high-resolution HLA genotyping to investigate patterns of TCR occurrence. Rather than using new phenotypic data, the later analysis identified candidate immune exposures from TCR beta sequences and from how often those sequences occurred across donors. An earlier analysis of 587 of the donors applied high-throughput TCR beta sequencing to assess whether each TCR beta V gene segment acted as functional or pseudogenic. Donor age, sex, ethnicity and CMV serostatus were compiled together with the repertoire data. In a later genetic analysis, genome-wide SNP genotypes for about three fifths of the roughly 670 donors were used, and that subset was treated as a discovery cohort. Every repertoire in the discovery cohort had been generated on one and the same sequencing platform. Both class I and class II loci were covered by HLA typing, at four-digit resolution. The number of typed donors differed by locus: about 620-640 for A, B, C, DRB1 and DQB1; about 520 for DQA1; fewer than 610 for DPA1; and roughly 470 for DPB1. Several DR-DQ haplotypes were handled as single units for association and clustering because linkage in the cohort was strong. Among roughly 400 genotyped donors of the cohort, an average of approximately 240,000 unique TCR beta nucleotide sequences was sequenced per donor, of which about 19% were non-productive. Broader findings and caveats from the paper: An earlier analysis of approximately 600 of the donors showed that most TCR beta V segments appeared in productive rearrangements either about 90% or about 30% of the time, which broadly matched IMGT annotations. V-gene and J-gene trimming of TCR beta chains was associated with a missense DCLRE1C variant in a later genetic analysis, and the association was replicated in an independent cohort. Immune exposure information for the cohort was limited to CMV serostatus. Because counts were too low, about 17 rarely observed V segments, including chromosome 9 orphons, were excluded from the earlier analysis of about 500 of the donors. Specific HLA alleles were associated with more than 15,000 TCR beta sequences at a false discovery rate of 0.05 in a later analysis. The presence/absence analyses assumed that sequencing depth was roughly uniform across donors, and that assumption may not be true. According to a later genetic analysis, donors in an Asian-associated ancestry cluster had fewer N-insertions in productive TCRs than the approximately 610-donor mean. In a later analysis, most CMV-associated TCR beta chains were found to appear HLA-restricted, with HLA associations seemingly driven largely by CMV exposure. A later analysis reported that several top co-occurrence clusters appeared linked to parvovirus B19, influenza, CMV and Epstein-Barr virus. Strong co-occurrence of HLA alleles, especially DR and DQ, made assigning TCR associations to individual alleles difficult. The 87-base-pair reads could not distinguish some IMGT-functional V segments, including TRBV6-2 and TRBV6-3, so those segments were excluded. Linkage disequilibrium might explain the correlated functional status among segregating V segments, but an unknown experimental factor could not be ruled out. A further reported finding was that TCR beta sequences accurately predicted the HLA-A and HLA-B alleles for most subjects in the first cohort. A group of highly shared sequence variants was considered likely to be a technical artifact of the sequencing pipeline. It was suggested by the authors that the approach could potentially be generalized to other disease states and immunological phenotypes. This cohort had only TCR beta chains sequenced, and the lack of alpha or paired-chain data limited which features could be detected. In a later analysis, TCR association rates were found to vary across HLA loci, with the most associated TCRs seen for DRB1 alleles and the fewest for HLA-C alleles. Across donors, most TCR sequences were observed very rarely, whereas some public TCRs were present in many individuals. A later analysis found that HLA-associated TCR beta chains were more clonally expanded and had lower generation probabilities than equally common non-associated chains. In both the original and validation cohorts, the classifier was reported to diagnose cytomegalovirus status with high specificity and sensitivity. Because some donors lacked HLA typing at each locus, the association tests relied only on the typed subset. In vitro tests confirmed that a few of the cytomegalovirus-associated TCR beta chains recognize cytomegalovirus antigens. The study listed 150 to 200 TCR beta chains as associated with cytomegalovirus.

A word on this clone: Its binding antigen is unknown.

Libraries came from the immunoSEQ multiplex PCR assay. For the multiplex PCR, a mixture combining 60 forward primers for TCR Vbeta segments and 13 reverse primers for TCR Jbeta segments was used. A multiplex PCR assay on genomic DNA amplified the CDR3 region of rearranged TCR beta genes. Amplified TCR beta libraries were sequenced as 87-base-pair reads on the Illumina HiSeq System. On the authors' methods: A later analysis tallied some 79 million unique TCR beta chains across the 700 or so repertoires, and around 12 million of those chains were shared by two or more donors. To remove PCR and sequencing errors, raw reads were error-corrected and collapsed into unique sequences using a nearest-neighbor algorithm that merged closely related sequences. CDR3 sequences were aligned to IMGT reference sequences to assign V, D and J gene segments. For a sequence to be retained, a match of at least six nucleotides was required to both a V gene segment and a J gene segment. A rearrangement was called productive if the CDR3 had no stop codons and remained in frame with V and J, and every other rearrangement was called non-productive. Following IMGT convention, CDR3 was defined as the stretch from the second conserved V-encoded cysteine to the conserved J-encoded phenylalanine. Sequences without an unambiguous match to a single V gene segment were excluded from the earlier analysis of a few hundred of the donors. An earlier analysis of approximately 590 of the donors classified V segments as functional when productive rearrangements were above 56.7% and as segregating when the standard deviation between donors was above 5%. A statistical classification framework was built to diagnose cytomegalovirus status from the catalog of TCR beta chain sequences. In a later analysis, V and J genes were assigned by comparing TCR nucleotide sequences against IMGT/GENE-DB human TR gene sequences. A later analysis assigned CDR3 sequences and most-parsimonious VDJ recombination scenarios with the TCRdist pipeline. In a later analysis, each TCR beta chain was defined by its CDR3 amino acid sequence together with its V-gene family, and reads lacking a unique V-gene family were excluded. As a way to deal with suspected cross-contamination and a sequencing artifact, a later analysis dropped more than 500 nucleotide sequences that were highly shared and had low generation probability. For each public chain, a later analysis derived a clonal expansion index from normalized ranks of inferred template counts within each repertoire. Generation probabilities in a later analysis came from a VDJ recombination model fitted to out-of-frame rearrangements, and those results were checked against IGoR. Hypergeometric tests were used in a later analysis to score TCR-TCR, TCR-HLA and TCR-CMV co-occurrence, with a repertoire-size bias correction applied to the TCR pairs. A later analysis estimated false discovery rates by permuting HLA or CMV assignments 20 times. In a later analysis, co-occurring TCRs were grouped with DBSCAN, and TCRdist sequence similarity was added when clustering was performed within HLA-allele-positive subsets. Repertoires with fewer than 30,000 or more than 120,000 public chains, plus five repertoires with anomalous nucleotide sharing, were excluded from co-occurrence clustering. TCRdb carries this immuneACCESS record with in-frame sequences only. Its versions omit some clonotypes, under half of them owing to an unresolved V gene in the studies checked, with the rest unexplained. Clone size and V and J calls were adopted from that table, with D and trimming inferred from the DNA. This sample's table contains some 33,000 clones. In total, the top ten clones hold 4.8% of the sample.

Reading the germline V gene gives CDR1 SGHDT and CDR2 YYEEEE. Trimmed from V: 1 base; trimmed from J: 7 bases; junction bases lacking a gene match: 7. From the cysteine through the phenylalanine, the CDR3 covers 15 amino acids. Only the CDR3 DNA stays, 45 bases, in frame from base 1. The cohort was made up of 650 to 700 healthy bone marrow donors. At the time of sampling, every cohort member was nominally healthy, though immune exposures that went unrecorded were likely present. The donor tested CMV seronegative, placing the donor among the 300 to 450 seronegative members of the cohort. Every donor gave a peripheral blood sample, and the peripheral blood mononuclear cells from that sample were used for TCR beta sequencing. Genomic DNA extraction from the blood cell samples was performed with the Qiagen DNeasy Blood Extraction Kit.

The sequencing input was PBMCs. The sequence links TRBV5-6 to TRBJ2-2; 7 junctional bases match TRBD2. The TCR originated in a female donor in good health and CMV-seronegative. CDR3 loop: CASSLSGTKYGELFF. The DNA sequence follows: TGTGCCAGCAGCTTGAGCGGGACCAAATACGGGGAGCTGTTTTTT.